This T cell receptor beta chain was captured by sequencing in a study of cytomegalovirus exposure and HLA in healthy donors. Study-wide findings and caveats: The study listed roughly 150 cytomegalovirus-associated TCR beta chains.

In the case of this clone: As yet, its antigen is unknown.

Repertoires were generated with immunoSEQ multiplex PCR, while TCRdb's copy carries only in-frame clones and drops some. The profile shows around 54,000 clones, around 90% of them singletons. V was trimmed by 4 bases and J by 4 bases, leaving 16 bases between them. The CDR3 loop spans 14 amino acids. Germline V gene sequence: CDR1 GTSNPN, CDR2 SVGIG (reference sequence). The donors were part of the validation cohort of 120 or so subjects. That cohort was separate from the first cohort, which comprised 550 to 750 subjects. The TCR sequence derives from a woman between 18 and 29 years old in good health and CMV-seropositive. V and J are TRBV30 and TRBJ2-5; D possibly corresponds to TRBD2 (6 bases). The sequencing sample was made of PBMCs. CDR3: CAWKTRGWRETQYF. DNA for the CDR3: TGTGCCTGGAAGACTAGAGGGTGGAGAGAGACCCAGTACTTC.